Listed below are T cell receptor beta chains from one sample, sequenced in a study of T-cell reconstitution after alpha-beta-depleted transplantation in children. Using its own MiXCR run on the PCR reads, TCRdb lists one record per CDR3 protein. Here the sample spans approximately 400,000 distinct CDR3 sequences, 15% to 20% being singletons. The sample here was PBMCs, mostly from graft donor cells, taken 360 days after TCRalphabeta/CD19-depleted stem cell transplant. The origin of the receptors is a boy under two years old who had a stem cell transplant for Wiskott-Aldrich syndrome, so the T cells may come from the graft donor. The CDR3 runs from the conserved cysteine through the conserved F or W. A D gene is named only where the DNA matches it firmly. Expanded clones get a size class; other rows say once, few or many, or leave the size out.

V gene: TRBV28; D gene: NA; clone size: NA; J gene: TRBJ2-7; CDR3 DNA: TGTGCCAGCAGTTCGACAGTTTACGAGCAGTACTTC; CDR3 protein: CASSSTVYEQYF
V gene: TRBV4-1; D gene: NA; clone size: NA; J gene: TRBJ2-7; CDR3 DNA: TGCGCCAGCAGCCAAATAAGGAACAGGGAGCCCTACGAGCAGTACTTC; CDR3 protein: CASSQIRNREPYEQYF
V gene: TRBV28; D gene: NA; clone size: few; J gene: TRBJ2-2; CDR3 DNA: TGTGCCAGCAGTCTCCTCCTTCTCTATGGGAATACGAACACCGGGGAGCTGTTTTTT; CDR3 protein: CASSLLLLYGNTNTGELFF
V gene: TRBV18; D gene: TRBD2; clone size: few; J gene: TRBJ2-1; CDR3 DNA: TGTGCCAGCTCATCCTTAGCGGGAGCCGTCAATGAGCAGTTCTTC; CDR3 protein: CASSSLAGAVNEQFF
V gene: TRBV28; D gene: TRBD1; clone size: NA; J gene: TRBJ2-1; CDR3 DNA: TGTGCCAGCAGCTTGGGGGACAGGGGGCGCGGGAATGAGCAGTTCTTC; CDR3 protein: CASSLGDRGRGNEQFF
V gene: TRBV12-3/TRBV12-4; D gene: NA; clone size: few; J gene: TRBJ1-1; CDR3 DNA: TGTGCCAGCAGCCCTCTTACTGAAGCTTTCTTT; CDR3 protein: CASSPLTEAFF
V gene: TRBV27; D gene: NA; clone size: few; J gene: TRBJ1-5; CDR3 DNA: TGTGCCAGCAGTTTGGGCCCCCTGGGGGGCAAGCGGCAGCCCCAGCATTTT; CDR3 protein: CASSLGPLGGKRQPQHF
V gene: TRBV4-3; D gene: NA; clone size: few; J gene: TRBJ2-3; CDR3 DNA: TGCGCCAGCAGCCAAGAACCTCAGGAAAGCACAGATACGCAGTATTTT; CDR3 protein: CASSQEPQESTDTQYF
V gene: TRBV6-1; D gene: NA; clone size: NA; J gene: TRBJ1-2; CDR3 DNA: TGTGCCAGCAGTACGAGGGAAAACTATGGCTACACCTTC; CDR3 protein: CASSTRENYGYTF
V gene: TRBV10-3; D gene: TRBD1; clone size: few; J gene: TRBJ2-3; CDR3 DNA: TGTGCCATCAGTTCAGGGGGTGGCACAGATACGCAGTATTTT; CDR3 protein: CAISSGGGTDTQYF
V gene: TRBV24-1; D gene: NA; clone size: few; J gene: TRBJ2-2; CDR3 DNA: TGTGCCACCAGTGATTTGGGCGCCACCGGGACACCTAACACCGGGGAGCTGTTTTTT; CDR3 protein: CATSDLGATGTPNTGELFF
V gene: TRBV9; D gene: NA; clone size: NA; J gene: TRBJ2-3; CDR3 DNA: TGTGCCAGCAGCGTAGGTAACCACTTGGAGGCAGATACGCAGTATTTT; CDR3 protein: CASSVGNHLEADTQYF
V gene: TRBV5-1; D gene: NA; clone size: few; J gene: TRBJ1-2; CDR3 DNA: TGCGCCAGCAGCCGGGGGGCCTATGGCTACACCTTC; CDR3 protein: CASSRGAYGYTF
V gene: TRBV3-1; D gene: NA; clone size: few; J gene: TRBJ2-2; CDR3 DNA: TGTGCCAGCAGCCCTCGGTCGGTCCCCGGGGAGCTGTTTTTT; CDR3 protein: CASSPRSVPGELFF
V gene: TRBV2; D gene: NA; clone size: NA; J gene: TRBJ2-1; CDR3 DNA: TGTGCCAGCAGTGAAAATGGGGTTAGCTCCTACAATGAGCAGTTCTTC; CDR3 protein: CASSENGVSSYNEQFF
V gene: TRBV4-2; D gene: TRBD2; clone size: NA; J gene: TRBJ2-1; CDR3 DNA: TGTGCCAGCAGCCAAGTTACTAGCGGTGAGCAGTTCTTC; CDR3 protein: CASSQVTSGEQFF
V gene: TRBV6-5; D gene: TRBD2; clone size: many; J gene: TRBJ2-5; CDR3 DNA: TGTGCCAGCAGTTCCCTGGGTGTAATAGCGGGAGTGATTGAGACCCAGTACTTC; CDR3 protein: CASSSLGVIAGVIETQYF
V gene: TRBV15; D gene: NA; clone size: NA; J gene: TRBJ2-4; CDR3 DNA: TGTGCCACCAGCAGAGAGCCTAAAAACATTCAGTACTTC; CDR3 protein: CATSREPKNIQYF
V gene: TRBV15; D gene: TRBD2; clone size: NA; J gene: TRBJ2-3; CDR3 DNA: TGTGCCACCAGCAGAGGAATAGCGGGCCCTAGCACAGATACGCAGTATTTT; CDR3 protein: CATSRGIAGPSTDTQYF
V gene: TRBV11-3; D gene: TRBD2; clone size: many; J gene: TRBJ2-1; CDR3 DNA: TGTGCCAGCAGCGACCGGGACTATTACAATGAGCAGTTCTTC; CDR3 protein: CASSDRDYYNEQFF
V gene: TRBV24-1; D gene: NA; clone size: NA; J gene: TRBJ2-1; CDR3 DNA: TGTGCCACCAGTGATTCCCTTTACCCGGGAACCTACAATGAGCAGTTCTTC; CDR3 protein: CATSDSLYPGTYNEQFF
V gene: TRBV29-1; D gene: TRBD2; clone size: few; J gene: TRBJ2-1; CDR3 DNA: TGCAGCGTTGTGACCGGGACTAGCGGGGGGGCTGAGCAGTTCTTC; CDR3 protein: CSVVTGTSGGAEQFF
V gene: TRBV2; D gene: TRBD2; clone size: many; J gene: TRBJ2-3; CDR3 DNA: TGTGCCAGCAGGAACGGGAGGGCCGATACGCAGTATTTT; CDR3 protein: CASRNGRADTQYF
V gene: TRBV5-1; D gene: NA; clone size: NA; J gene: TRBJ2-7; CDR3 DNA: TGCGCCAGCAGCTTGGTAACAGGGTGGGAGCAGTACTTC; CDR3 protein: CASSLVTGWEQYF
V gene: TRBV12-3/TRBV12-4; D gene: NA; clone size: NA; J gene: TRBJ2-2; CDR3 DNA: TGTGCCAGCACCTCTCTAAGCAGGGAAACCGGGGAGCTGTTTTTT; CDR3 protein: CASTSLSRETGELFF
V gene: TRBV6-1; D gene: TRBD2; clone size: NA; J gene: TRBJ2-5; CDR3 DNA: TGTGCCAGCAGCCGGGGACTAGCGGGAGGAGGAGAGACCCAGTACTTC; CDR3 protein: CASSRGLAGGGETQYF
V gene: TRBV6-5; D gene: NA; clone size: NA; J gene: TRBJ2-5; CDR3 DNA: TGTGCCAGCAGTTACCCGGGAGAGGGGGAAGAGACCCAGTACTTC; CDR3 protein: CASSYPGEGEETQYF
V gene: TRBV16; D gene: NA; clone size: NA; J gene: TRBJ2-5; CDR3 DNA: TGTGCCAGCAGCCAATCCCCATTATCCAGAGAAGAGACCCAGTACTTC; CDR3 protein: CASSQSPLSREETQYF
V gene: TRBV27; D gene: NA; clone size: NA; J gene: TRBJ1-2; CDR3 DNA: TGTGCCAGCAGTCCAATTAGGGTTGAGGGGGGCTATGGCTACACCTTC; CDR3 protein: CASSPIRVEGGYGYTF
V gene: TRBV24-1; D gene: NA; clone size: NA; J gene: TRBJ2-2; CDR3 DNA: TGTGCCACCAGTGACAAACCGGGACAACCAAACACCGGGGAGCTGTTTTTT; CDR3 protein: CATSDKPGQPNTGELFF
V gene: TRBV7-8; D gene: NA; clone size: NA; J gene: TRBJ2-3; CDR3 DNA: TGTGCCAGCAGCCCCTCGAGTTTTCAGACGCAGTATTTT; CDR3 protein: CASSPSSFQTQYF
V gene: TRBV7-8; D gene: TRBD1; clone size: NA; J gene: TRBJ2-7; CDR3 DNA: TGTGCCAGCAGCTTAGTACAGGGGGCCTCATACGAGCAGTACTTC; CDR3 protein: CASSLVQGASYEQYF
V gene: TRBV25-1; D gene: NA; clone size: NA; J gene: TRBJ1-5; CDR3 DNA: TGTGCCAGCAGTGAATCGGGGGGGAGCAATCAGCCCCAGCATTTT; CDR3 protein: CASSESGGSNQPQHF
V gene: TRBV11-1; D gene: NA; clone size: NA; J gene: TRBJ2-5; CDR3 DNA: TGTGCCAGCAGCCAGATAAGGGGCACCCGCGATCACCAAGAGACCCAGTACTTC; CDR3 protein: CASSQIRGTRDHQETQYF
V gene: TRBV29-1; D gene: NA; clone size: few; J gene: TRBJ1-2; CDR3 DNA: TGCAGCGCCGGGGGTGACTATGGCTACACCTTC; CDR3 protein: CSAGGDYGYTF
V gene: TRBV11-2; D gene: NA; clone size: NA; J gene: TRBJ2-7; CDR3 DNA: TGTGCCAGCAGCTTTTTTATGGGCAGGGGATTTTCCTACGAGCAGTACTTC; CDR3 protein: CASSFFMGRGFSYEQYF
V gene: TRBV11-2; D gene: TRBD1; clone size: once; J gene: TRBJ2-7; CDR3 DNA: TGTGCCAGCAGCCCCCGGGACAGGGTCAACGAGCAGTACTTC; CDR3 protein: CASSPRDRVNEQYF
V gene: TRBV27; D gene: NA; clone size: many; J gene: TRBJ1-5; CDR3 DNA: TGTGCCAGCAGTTTGAAGGCGTTTAATCAGCCCCAGCATTTT; CDR3 protein: CASSLKAFNQPQHF
V gene: TRBV7-9; D gene: TRBD1; clone size: NA; J gene: TRBJ2-7; CDR3 DNA: TGTGCCAGCACCCGGGACAGGGCTGAAGAGCAGTACTTC; CDR3 protein: CASTRDRAEEQYF
V gene: TRBV24-1; D gene: NA; clone size: NA; J gene: TRBJ2-3; CDR3 DNA: TGTGCCACCAGTGATCCGACCAGGGGCCCCCCAGATACGCAGTATTTT; CDR3 protein: CATSDPTRGPPDTQYF
V gene: TRBV6-4; D gene: TRBD2; clone size: NA; J gene: TRBJ2-3; CDR3 DNA: TGTGCCAGCAGTGAGGGGACCACTAGCGGGAGCGCAGATACGCAGTATTTT; CDR3 protein: CASSEGTTSGSADTQYF
V gene: TRBV15; D gene: NA; clone size: few; J gene: TRBJ2-5; CDR3 DNA: TGTGCCACCAGCAGGGGATGGGAGAGGGAGACCCAGTACTTC; CDR3 protein: CATSRGWERETQYF
V gene: TRBV10-3; D gene: NA; clone size: NA; J gene: TRBJ2-3; CDR3 DNA: TGTGCCATCGCACAGGGACCTTTAGATACGCAGTATTTT; CDR3 protein: CAIAQGPLDTQYF
V gene: TRBV27; D gene: NA; clone size: NA; J gene: TRBJ2-7; CDR3 DNA: TGTGCCAGCAGTCCCACAGGGGGGGATCCCTACGAGCAGTACTTC; CDR3 protein: CASSPTGGDPYEQYF
V gene: TRBV7-9; D gene: NA; clone size: NA; J gene: TRBJ2-7; CDR3 DNA: TGTGCCAGCAGCTCCGGGTGGGGATACGAGCAGTACTTC; CDR3 protein: CASSSGWGYEQYF
V gene: TRBV4-1; D gene: NA; clone size: few; J gene: TRBJ2-3; CDR3 DNA: TGCGCCAGTGGGAGTACGGCGGGAGATACGCAGTATTTT; CDR3 protein: CASGSTAGDTQYF
V gene: TRBV4-2; D gene: TRBD2; clone size: few; J gene: TRBJ2-4; CDR3 DNA: TGTGCCAGCAGCCAAGAACTAGCGGGGGGGCCCAAAAACATTCAGTACTTC; CDR3 protein: CASSQELAGGPKNIQYF
V gene: TRBV20-1; D gene: TRBD2; clone size: few; J gene: TRBJ2-3; CDR3 DNA: TGCAGTGCTAGAGATCCTCCGGGACTAGCAGTAGATACGCAGTATTTT; CDR3 protein: CSARDPPGLAVDTQYF
V gene: TRBV7-8; D gene: NA; clone size: few; J gene: TRBJ2-3; CDR3 DNA: TGTGCCAGCAGCTTTTCCCCGGACCTAACTAGCACAGATACGCAGTATTTT; CDR3 protein: CASSFSPDLTSTDTQYF
V gene: TRBV7-2; D gene: NA; clone size: NA; J gene: TRBJ2-3; CDR3 DNA: TGTGCCAGCAGCCCCGAGGGGTTTTTTGGCACAGATACGCAGTATTTT; CDR3 protein: CASSPEGFFGTDTQYF
V gene: TRBV6-1; D gene: TRBD1; clone size: few; J gene: TRBJ2-5; CDR3 DNA: TGTGCCAGCAGTAAGAGAAGGACAGGCATCGGAGGGACCCAGTACTTC; CDR3 protein: CASSKRRTGIGGTQYF
V gene: TRBV12-3/TRBV12-4; D gene: TRBD1; clone size: few; J gene: TRBJ2-5; CDR3 DNA: TGTGCCAGCAGTTTGCGGACAGGGTACCAAGAGACCCAGTACTTC; CDR3 protein: CASSLRTGYQETQYF
V gene: TRBV4-2; D gene: NA; clone size: NA; J gene: TRBJ1-1; CDR3 DNA: TGTGCCAGCAGCCGCACAGGGACGGGGGCTACTGAAGCTTTCTTT; CDR3 protein: CASSRTGTGATEAFF
V gene: TRBV20-1; D gene: NA; clone size: few; J gene: TRBJ2-4; CDR3 DNA: TGCAGTGCTAGAGAAGGTAGCAGGAACATTCAGTACTTC; CDR3 protein: CSAREGSRNIQYF
V gene: TRBV6-1; D gene: NA; clone size: NA; J gene: TRBJ1-5; CDR3 DNA: TGTGCCAGCAGTCGGGTCGGGGGCAATCAGCCCCAGCATTTT; CDR3 protein: CASSRVGGNQPQHF
V gene: TRBV14; D gene: TRBD2; clone size: few; J gene: TRBJ2-3; CDR3 DNA: TGTGCCAGCAGCCAGCGGGGGGCTGATACGCAGTATTTT; CDR3 protein: CASSQRGADTQYF
V gene: TRBV24-1; D gene: TRBD2; clone size: NA; J gene: TRBJ2-3; CDR3 DNA: TGTGCCACCAGTTTAGCGGGAAGCACAGATACGCAGTATTTT; CDR3 protein: CATSLAGSTDTQYF
V gene: TRBV12-3/TRBV12-4; D gene: TRBD1; clone size: few; J gene: TRBJ1-2; CDR3 DNA: TGTGCCAGCAGTTTCCCGGGACAGTTCTATGGCTACACCTTC; CDR3 protein: CASSFPGQFYGYTF
V gene: TRBV2; D gene: NA; clone size: NA; J gene: TRBJ2-1; CDR3 DNA: TGTGCCAGCAACTTACGACTAGTAAATGAGCAGTTCTTC; CDR3 protein: CASNLRLVNEQFF